Detailed here is one TCR beta chain. This table comes from immunoSEQ multiplex PCR, and its TCRdb copy is limited to in-frame clones, with some not included. This sample has 660,000 or so clones; around 96% occur once, and the top ten carry 0.095% to 0.13%. These data originate in a study of shared clonotypes between healthy human individuals. Terminally differentiated effector memory CD45RA+ cells were excluded from the naive CD8 cells, which were CD45RO-negative and positively selected for CCR7. There are 13 residues in the CDR3. CDR1 and CDR2 (germline): WNHNN, SYGVQD (reference sequence). Trimming removed 5 bases at V and 7 bases at J, with 12 bases between.

The material sequenced was naive CD8+ T cells sorted from blood. The sequence was collected from a young woman in good health. This sequence joins TRBV10-1 and TRBJ2-1; weak D call: TRBD2 (6 bases). CDR3 DNA: TGCGCCAGCAGTCCGGGACTGGGAAATGAGCAGTTCTTC. Protein product: CASSPGLGNEQFF.